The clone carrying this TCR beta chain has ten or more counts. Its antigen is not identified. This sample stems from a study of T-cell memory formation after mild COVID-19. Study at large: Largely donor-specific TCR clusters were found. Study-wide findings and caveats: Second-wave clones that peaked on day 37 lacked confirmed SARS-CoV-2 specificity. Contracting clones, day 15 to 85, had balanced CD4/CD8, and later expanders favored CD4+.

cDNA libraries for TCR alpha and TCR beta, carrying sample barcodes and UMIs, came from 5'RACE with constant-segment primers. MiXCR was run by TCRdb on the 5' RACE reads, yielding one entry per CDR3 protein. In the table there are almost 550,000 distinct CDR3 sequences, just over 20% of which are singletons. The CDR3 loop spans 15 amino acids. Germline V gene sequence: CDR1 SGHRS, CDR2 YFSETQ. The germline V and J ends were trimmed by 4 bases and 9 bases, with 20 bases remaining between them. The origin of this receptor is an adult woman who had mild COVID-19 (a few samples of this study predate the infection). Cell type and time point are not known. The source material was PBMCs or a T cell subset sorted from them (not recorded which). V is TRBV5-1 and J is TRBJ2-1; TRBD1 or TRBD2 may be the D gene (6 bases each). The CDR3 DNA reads TGCGCCAGCAGCCCCCTCTGGGGGGCCGAGGGTGAGCAGTTCTTC. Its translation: CASSPLWGAEGEQFF.